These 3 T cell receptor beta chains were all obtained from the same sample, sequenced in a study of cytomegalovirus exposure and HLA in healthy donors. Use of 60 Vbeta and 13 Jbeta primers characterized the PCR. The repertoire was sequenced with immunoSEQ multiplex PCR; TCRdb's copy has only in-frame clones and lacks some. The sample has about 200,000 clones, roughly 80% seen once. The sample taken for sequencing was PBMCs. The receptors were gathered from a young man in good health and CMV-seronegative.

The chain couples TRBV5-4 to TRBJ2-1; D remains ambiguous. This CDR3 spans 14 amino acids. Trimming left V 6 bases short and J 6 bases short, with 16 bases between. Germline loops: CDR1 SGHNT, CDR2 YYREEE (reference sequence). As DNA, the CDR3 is TGTGCCAGCATTTATTCCCCCGGGTCCAATGAGCAGTTCTTC. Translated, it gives CASIYSPGSNEQFF.

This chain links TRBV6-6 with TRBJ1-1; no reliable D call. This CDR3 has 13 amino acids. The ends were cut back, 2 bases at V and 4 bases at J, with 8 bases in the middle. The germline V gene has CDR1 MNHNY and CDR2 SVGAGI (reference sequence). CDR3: CASSYGRGTEAFF. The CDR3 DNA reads TGTGCCAGCAGTTACGGGCGGGGCACTGAAGCTTTCTTT.

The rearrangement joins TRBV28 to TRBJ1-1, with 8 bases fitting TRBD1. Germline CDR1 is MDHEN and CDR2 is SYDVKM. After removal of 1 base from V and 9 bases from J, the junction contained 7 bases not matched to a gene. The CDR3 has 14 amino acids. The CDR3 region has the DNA TGTGCCAGCAGTTTATCTCTCAGGGGGCTTAAAGCTTTCTTT. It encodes CASSLSLRGLKAFF.